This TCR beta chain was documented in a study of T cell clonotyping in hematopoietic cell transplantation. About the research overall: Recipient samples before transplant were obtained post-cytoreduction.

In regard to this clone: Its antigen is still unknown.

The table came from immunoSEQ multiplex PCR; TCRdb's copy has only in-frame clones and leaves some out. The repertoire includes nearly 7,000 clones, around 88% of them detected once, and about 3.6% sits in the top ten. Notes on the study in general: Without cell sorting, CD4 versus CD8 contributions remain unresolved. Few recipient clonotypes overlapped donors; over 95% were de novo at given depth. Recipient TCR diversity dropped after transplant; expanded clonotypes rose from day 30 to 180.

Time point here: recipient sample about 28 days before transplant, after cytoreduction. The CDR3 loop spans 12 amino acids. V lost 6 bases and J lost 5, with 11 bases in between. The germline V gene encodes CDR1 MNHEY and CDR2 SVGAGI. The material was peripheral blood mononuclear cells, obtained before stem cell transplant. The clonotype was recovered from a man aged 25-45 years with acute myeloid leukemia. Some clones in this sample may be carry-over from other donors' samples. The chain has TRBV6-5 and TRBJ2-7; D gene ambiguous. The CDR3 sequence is CASRDRWNEQYF. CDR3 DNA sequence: TGTGCCAGCAGGGATAGGTGGAACGAGCAGTACTTC.